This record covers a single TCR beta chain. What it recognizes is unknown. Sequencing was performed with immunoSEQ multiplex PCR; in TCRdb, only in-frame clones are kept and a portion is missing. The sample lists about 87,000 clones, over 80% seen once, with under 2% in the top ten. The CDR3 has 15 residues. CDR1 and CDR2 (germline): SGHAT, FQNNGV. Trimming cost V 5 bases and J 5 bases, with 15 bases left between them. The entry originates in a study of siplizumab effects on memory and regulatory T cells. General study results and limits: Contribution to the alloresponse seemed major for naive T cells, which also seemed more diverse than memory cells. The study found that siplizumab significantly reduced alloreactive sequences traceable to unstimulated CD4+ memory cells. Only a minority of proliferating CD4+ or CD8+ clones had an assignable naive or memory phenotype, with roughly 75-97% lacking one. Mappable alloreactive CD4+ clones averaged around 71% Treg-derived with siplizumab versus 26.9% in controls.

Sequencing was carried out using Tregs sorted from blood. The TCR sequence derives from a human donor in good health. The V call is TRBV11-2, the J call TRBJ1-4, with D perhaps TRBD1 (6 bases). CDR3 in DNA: TGTGCCAGCAGCCACATACAGGGTCCAAATGAAAAACTGTTTTTT. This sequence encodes CASSHIQGPNEKLFF.